The table lists the clone carrying this TCR beta chain with a few counts. The antigen is unknown. TCRdb independently ran MiXCR on the RT-PCR reads; one entry per CDR3 protein. The table records more than 700,000 distinct CDR3 sequences, about 20% of them present only once. The record originates from a study of response to subunit inactivated influenza vaccine. Regarding the study as a whole: Authors proposed each seasonal influenza vaccination draws in few new T cells.

The material sequenced was PBMCs from blood, taken 5 to 6 days after vaccination. The clonotype comes from a man between 45 and 60 years old who received an inactivated influenza vaccine.

The CDR3 region is CASRSGTGGAMPYGYTF. The CDR3 DNA sequence: TGTGCCAGCAGGTCCGGGACAGGGGGCGCGATGCCCTATGGCTACACCTTC. The genes are TRBV6-1 and TRBJ1-2, with 12 bases matching TRBD1. V gave up 6 bases and J gave up 4 bases; unmatched junction bases: 12. From germline, CDR1 is MNHNS and CDR2 SASEGT. This CDR3 comprises 17 residues.